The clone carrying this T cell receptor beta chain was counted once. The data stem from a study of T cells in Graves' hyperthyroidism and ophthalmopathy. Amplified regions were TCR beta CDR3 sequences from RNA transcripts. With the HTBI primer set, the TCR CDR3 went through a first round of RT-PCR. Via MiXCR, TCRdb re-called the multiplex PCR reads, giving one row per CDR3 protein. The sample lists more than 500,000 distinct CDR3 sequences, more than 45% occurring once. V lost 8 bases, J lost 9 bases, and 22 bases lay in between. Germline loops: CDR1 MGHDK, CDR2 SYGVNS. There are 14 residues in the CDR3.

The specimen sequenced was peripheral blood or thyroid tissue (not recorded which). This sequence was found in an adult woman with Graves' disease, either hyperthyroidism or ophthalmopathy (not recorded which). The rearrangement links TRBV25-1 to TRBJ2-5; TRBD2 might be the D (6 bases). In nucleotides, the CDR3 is TGTGCCAGCTCACCCCCGGGAGTGGTTCGGGCCCAGTACTTC. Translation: CASSPPGVVRAQYF.